One sample yielded the 24 T cell receptor beta chains listed below, sequenced in a study of CD4 T cells in relation to SARS-CoV-2 and coronaviruses. The antigens of these receptors remain unknown. Unexposed donor CD4+ T cells date from about 2011-2018, before the COVID-19 pandemic. After approximately 10 days of culture, CD4+ T cells were isolated. The repertoire was sequenced with immunoSEQ multiplex PCR; TCRdb's copy has only in-frame clones and lacks some. Of about 19,000 clones in the sample, about 80% were seen once. The sequencing sample was made of CD4+ T cells from PBMCs, cultured in vitro. Every receptor here comes from a human donor in good health.

The rearrangement uses TRBV24-1 and TRBJ2-3; 7 nucleotides agree with TRBD1. With 0 bases clipped from V and 5 bases from J, the junction kept 7 bases outside the gene matches. Germline V gives CDR1 KGHDR, CDR2 SFDVKD. The CDR3 has 16 amino acids. CDR3 nucleotide sequence: TGTGCCACCAGTGATTTGAGACAGGGTGGTGTAGATACGCAGTATTTT. This encodes CATSDLRQGGVDTQYF.

The genes are TRBV15 and TRBJ2-4; perhaps D is TRBD1 or TRBD2 (5 bases each). The ends were cut back, 1 base at V and 1 base at J, with 11 bases in the middle. Germline CDR1 LNHNV, CDR2 YYDKDF (reference sequence). The CDR3 extends over 16 amino acids. Here the CDR3 reads CATSRGGSAAKNIQYF. The DNA of the CDR3 is TGTGCCACCAGCAGAGGGGGGTCGGCCGCCAAAAACATTCAGTACTTC.

The chain uses TRBV18 and TRBJ2-3, with no clear D. Per germline, CDR1 KGHSH and CDR2 LQKENI. There are 12 residues in the CDR3. The ends were cut back, 3 bases at V and 9 bases at J, with 10 bases in the middle. The CDR3 here is CASSPPLATQYF. Written as DNA, the CDR3 is TGTGCCAGCTCACCGCCGCTGGCGACGCAGTATTTT.

The chain joins TRBV7-3 to TRBJ2-2; 10 bases line up with TRBD1. CDR3 size: 15 residues. The junction had 4 bases not matched to a gene; V was cut back by 5 bases and J by 4 bases. Germline CDR1 SGHTA, CDR2 FQGTGA. The CDR3 is CASSPRQGATGELFF. The CDR3 DNA sequence: TGTGCCAGCAGCCCACGACAGGGGGCCACCGGGGAGCTGTTTTTT. The entire variable domain, with the rest obtained from reference TRBV7-3 and TRBJ2-2, is as follows: GAGVSQTPSNKVTEKGKYVELRCDPISGHTALYWYRQSLGQGPEFLIYFQGTGAADDSGLPNDRFFAVRPEGSVSTLKIQRTERGDSAVYLCASSPRQGATGELFFGEGSRLTVL.

This chain joins TRBV5-1 and TRBJ1-5; no clear D. The ends were cut back, 3 bases at V and 2 bases at J, with 9 bases in the middle. The CDR3 contains 14 residues. Looked up from germline, CDR1 is SGHRS and CDR2 is YFSETQ. The CDR3 region has the DNA TGCGCCAGCAGCTCCGTGGGCGGCAATCAGCCCCAGCATTTT. Translated, it gives CASSSVGGNQPQHF.

This clone occurred a few times. The chain recombines TRBV30 with TRBJ1-1; no definite D call. This CDR3 has 13 residues. The V end lost 1 base, the J end lost 2 bases, and 8 bases lay between the germline ends. Germline V lookup: CDR1 GTSNPN, CDR2 SVGIG (reference sequence). In nucleotides, the CDR3 is TGTGCCTGGAGTGGAGAGGTTAACACTGAAGCTTTCTTT. Amino acids: CAWSGEVNTEAFF.

This clone has only one observation. The chain combines TRBV5-1 with TRBJ2-2; D remains ambiguous. The V end was cut by 1 base, the J end by 4 bases, with 14 bases between. Germline-derived CDR1 and CDR2 are SGHRS and YFSETQ. The CDR3 extends over 16 amino acids. CDR3 loop: CASSLSSPRGTGELFF. CDR3 DNA sequence: TGCGCCAGCAGCTTGTCTTCGCCCCGAGGCACCGGGGAGCTGTTTTTT.

The V call is TRBV25-1, the J call TRBJ2-7; D uncertain. Germline V gene sequence: CDR1 MGHDK, CDR2 SYGVNS. CDR3 length: 12 amino acids. The V end was cut by 10 bases, the J end by 1 base, with 11 bases between. The CDR3 DNA reads TGTGCCACCCGCGGTTCTTCCTACGAGCAGTACTTC. It encodes CATRGSSYEQYF.

The chain couples TRBV28 to TRBJ1-6; 12 bases line up with TRBD1. The V and J ends lost 5 bases and 7 bases, in that order; junction bases with no gene match: 6. There are 16 residues in the CDR3. CDR1 and CDR2 from the germline V gene are MDHEN and SYDVKM. The DNA of the CDR3 is TGTGCCAGCAGTCCGAGGGGACAGGGGGCGAATTCACCCCTCCACTTT. Translated: CASSPRGQGANSPLHF.

V usage is TRBV24-1 and J usage is TRBJ2-7; D not resolved. The V gene's germline CDR1 is KGHDR and CDR2 SFDVKD. This CDR3 has 13 residues. Trimming took off 4 bases at V and 2 bases at J, with 8 bases between the two ends. DNA for the CDR3: TGTGCCACCAGTGAAAACAGAGCCTACGAGCAGTACTTC. It yields the protein CATSENRAYEQYF.

This sequence joins TRBV10-2 and TRBJ1-6; perhaps TRBD1 as D (5 bases). The CDR3 runs 14 residues. V gave up 6 bases and J gave up 6 bases, with 12 bases separating them. The germline V gene encodes CDR1 WSHSY and CDR2 SAAADI. Written as DNA, the CDR3 is TGCGCCAGCAGGACGGGGACGGCTAATTCACCCCTCCACTTT. This sequence encodes CASRTGTANSPLHF.

The chain links TRBV28 to TRBJ2-3; the D gene is possibly TRBD2 (5 bases). Germline loops: CDR1 MDHEN, CDR2 SYDVKM. Trimming stripped 2 bases from V and 10 bases from J, with 10 bases between. The CDR3 is made up of 12 amino acids. The CDR3 DNA reads as TGTGCCAGCAGTTTACAACTAGGAGCGCAGTATTTT. This translates into CASSLQLGAQYF. Based on the CDR3 plus reference TRBV28 and TRBJ2-3, the full variable domain is DVKVTQSSRYLVKRTGEKVFLECVQDMDHENMFWYRQDPGLGLRLIYFSYDVKMKEKGDIPEGYSVSREKKERFSLILESASTNQTSMYLCASSLQLGAQYFGPGTRLTVL.

In its sample, this clone was seen a few times. The chain is built from TRBV4-1 and TRBJ2-1, with 10 bases fitting TRBD1. The CDR3 sequence is 16 residues long. J gave up 6 bases and V 0 bases, and 5 bases lay outside the gene matches. Germline V gives CDR1 MGHRA, CDR2 YSYEKL. DNA of the CDR3: TGCGCCAGCAGCCAAGAAACCGGGACAGGGGTCAATGAGCAGTTCTTC. Its translation: CASSQETGTGVNEQFF.

The chain is built from TRBV18 and TRBJ1-1; D unresolved. V was cut by 8 bases and J by 6 bases, with 16 bases left in between. The CDR3 totals 13 residues. Germline assignment: CDR1 KGHSH and CDR2 LQKENI. The CDR3 loop reads CASSRSGGAEAFF. The CDR3 nucleotides read TGTGCCAGCAGTAGATCGGGAGGCGCTGAAGCTTTCTTT.

This chain joins TRBV30 and TRBJ2-1; 7 positions match TRBD2. The CDR3 spans 13 residues. Germline V CDR1 and CDR2: GTSNPN, SVGIG (reference sequence). V was clipped by 5 bases and J by 3 bases; unmatched bases: 4. The CDR3 loop is CAWGAGNYNEQFF. The CDR3 DNA reads TGTGCCTGGGGAGCGGGAAACTACAATGAGCAGTTCTTC.

The chain couples TRBV3-1 (or the pseudogene TRBV3-2) to TRBJ2-1; 10 bases agree with TRBD2. Germline V CDR1 and CDR2: LGHDT, YNNKEL (reference sequence). This CDR3 has 15 residues. V lost 4 bases to trimming and J lost 4 bases; unmatched junction nucleotides: 4. CDR3 bases: TGTGCCAGCAGCCTAGCGGGAGGATTATACAATGAGCAGTTCTTC. Amino acids: CASSLAGGLYNEQFF.

V usage is TRBV2 and J usage is TRBJ2-3, with D possibly matching TRBD2 (6 bases). The V gene lost 1 base and the J gene lost 1 base, with 9 bases spanning the gap. The CDR3 extends over 15 amino acids. Germline V gives CDR1 SNHLY, CDR2 FYNNEI. In DNA form, the CDR3 reads TGTGCCAGCAGTGAAGGAAGGAGGGGCACAGATACGCAGTATTTT. Translating gives CASSEGRRGTDTQYF.

The chain links TRBV4-2 to TRBJ1-3, with no clear D. CDR3 length: 15 residues. V was trimmed by 0 bases and J by 1 base, leaving 7 bases between them. Germline loops: CDR1 LGHNA, CDR2 YNFKEQ. The CDR3 reads CASSQEEASGNTIYF. The CDR3 DNA is TGTGCCAGCAGCCAAGAGGAGGCTTCTGGAAACACCATATATTTT.

The chain joins TRBV20-1 to TRBJ1-2; 10 nucleotides agree with TRBD1. V dropped 3 bases and J dropped 7; count of bases not matched to a gene: 8. The CDR3 consists of 14 residues. Per the germline V gene, CDR1 is DFQATT and CDR2 is SNEGSKA (reference sequence). The CDR3 loop reads CSASPGQGIFGYTF. The CDR3, as DNA: TGCAGTGCTAGTCCGGGACAGGGGATTTTTGGCTACACCTTC.

V usage is TRBV19 and J usage is TRBJ2-3; D is ambiguous. V was shortened by 5 bases and J by 6 bases, with 21 bases between the two germline ends. This CDR3 contains 16 residues. The germline CDR1 and CDR2 sequences are LNHDA and SQIVND (reference sequence). The CDR3 DNA reads TGTGCCAGTAGTTCCCTGCTTCTAGGTTCCCTGGATACGCAGTATTTT. Encoded protein: CASSSLLLGSLDTQYF.

The chain uses TRBV6-5 and TRBJ1-1; TRBD1 agrees at 9 bases. The junction had 4 bases not matched to a gene; V was cut back by 8 bases and J by 0 bases. Germline CDR1 reads MNHEY; CDR2 reads SVGAGI. The CDR3 runs to 14 residues. The CDR3 DNA follows: TGTGCCAGCCGGGACAGGGAAATGAACACTGAAGCTTTCTTT. As protein: CASRDREMNTEAFF.

The rearrangement joins TRBV20-1 to TRBJ2-3; D remains unclear. V lost 2 bases, J lost 3 bases, and 3 bases lay in between. This CDR3 contains 11 residues. Germline V gene lookup returns CDR1 DFQATT and CDR2 SNEGSKA (reference sequence). DNA for the CDR3: TGCAGTGCTAGACGGACAGATACGCAGTATTTT. Translated: CSARRTDTQYF.

The rearrangement links TRBV9 to TRBJ2-3, with no clear D. Trimming pared 0 bases from V and 0 bases from J, leaving 8 bases between. The length of the CDR3 is 15 residues. Germline V lookup: CDR1 SGDLS, CDR2 YYNGEE. CDR3 in amino acids: CASSVAPTSTDTQYF. DNA for the CDR3: TGTGCCAGCAGCGTAGCGCCTACTAGCACAGATACGCAGTATTTT.

The J gene is TRBJ2-3, the V gene TRBV5-6; TRBD1 aligns across 9 bases. Germline-derived CDR1 and CDR2 are SGHDT and YYEEEE. This CDR3 is 16 amino acids long. V dropped 0 bases and J dropped 4; count of bases not matched to a gene: 6. The CDR3 loop is CASSLAGGQGADTQYF. The CDR3 DNA follows: TGTGCCAGCAGCTTGGCGGGGGGACAGGGCGCAGATACGCAGTATTTT.